This T cell receptor (beta chain) was retrieved from a study of blood T cell repertoires in COVID-19. Across the study: COVID-19 samples, acute and convalescent, were from the United States, Italy and Spain. T cells, B-cell-depleted T cells, or PBMCs provided the cDNA or gDNA that served as material.

Trimming removed 6 bases from V and 4 bases from J, with 16 bases in between. Germline loops: CDR1 MDHEN, CDR2 SYDVKM. The CDR3 sequence is 15 residues long. Followed over time, Seattle patients had been enrolled while infection was active. Source study methods: Nucleated cell number was recorded as an estimate derived from reference gene primer amplification. TCRdb's table, derived via immunoSEQ multiplex PCR, lists solely in-frame clones and lacks some. The D gene and trimming were derived from the DNA, and the V and J assignments and clone size from that table. The sample includes about 200,000 clones, roughly four fifths seen only once; the top ten take less than 6%.

Source material: peripheral blood. The chain carries TRBV28 and TRBJ1-3; no clear D gene. The clonotype was recovered from a woman aged 70-85 years with COVID-19, enrolled during active disease. In DNA form, the CDR3 reads TGTGCCAGCAGCTCTGGAGGTCCGGGGGGAAACACCATATATTTT. Translating gives CASSSGGPGGNTIYF.